A single sample is the source of the 15 T cell receptor beta chains below, sequenced in a study of memory CD4+ T cells and cytomegalovirus serostatus. Generated by immunoSEQ multiplex PCR, the TCRdb table keeps only in-frame clones and is missing some. The table shows 50,000 to 65,000 clones, with approximately 80% occurring only once. The sort gate was single viable CD3+CD4+CD8-CD45RO+ cells for memory CD4+ T cells. The sample was memory CD4+ T cells from blood. The receptor source for this set is an adult in good health and CMV-seronegative.

V is TRBV2 and J is TRBJ1-6; 7 bases are shared with TRBD1. The germline V gene has CDR1 SNHLY and CDR2 FYNNEI. This CDR3 has 14 amino acids. V shed 2 bases, J shed 7 bases, and the junction held 2 bases outside the gene matches. The CDR3 DNA is TGTGCCAGCAGTGAACGACAGGGAAATTCACCCCTCCACTTT. Protein: CASSERQGNSPLHF.

This chain links TRBV6-6 with TRBJ1-2; perhaps TRBD1 as D (6 bases). V was pared by 4 bases and J by 4 bases, with 13 bases between. Germline lookup yields CDR1 MNHNY and CDR2 SVGAGI (reference sequence). There are 14 residues in the CDR3. CDR3 region: CASSFQGFSYGYTF. The DNA of the CDR3 is TGTGCCAGCAGTTTTCAGGGGTTTTCCTATGGCTACACCTTC.

This chain links TRBV6-6 with TRBJ1-1; D unresolved. With 6 bases removed from V and 5 bases from J, the gap between germline ends came to 13 bases. Germline CDR1 reads MNHNY; CDR2 reads SVGAGI (reference sequence). The CDR3 totals 13 residues. The CDR3, as DNA: TGTGCCAGCAGCACTTATGAAAGGACTGAAGCTTTCTTT. This gives the protein CASSTYERTEAFF.

The chain carries TRBV28 and TRBJ1-4, with D possibly being TRBD1 (6 bases). There are 16 residues in the CDR3. Trimming stripped 5 bases from V and 5 bases from J, with 18 bases between. The germline V gene has CDR1 MDHEN and CDR2 SYDVKM. The CDR3 spells CASSRADSVENEKLFF. The CDR3 DNA reads TGTGCCAGCAGTCGCGCGGACAGTGTTGAAAATGAAAAACTGTTTTTT.

CDR3 coding DNA: TGTGCCAGCAGTTTATCGATCAGGGGCGAGGGGGAGACCCAGTACTTC. Translating it yields CASSLSIRGEGETQYF. J is TRBJ2-5 and V is TRBV27; D is possibly TRBD1 (6 bases). The V end lost 0 bases, the J end lost 5 bases, and 16 bases lay between the germline ends. The CDR3 loop spans 16 amino acids. Germline CDR1 and CDR2: MNHEY and SMNVEV (reference sequence).

There are a few counts of this clone. The chain carries TRBV2 and TRBJ2-1, with 9 bases aligning to TRBD1. Germline V CDR1 and CDR2: SNHLY, FYNNEI. V was pared by 7 bases and J by 2 bases, with 3 bases of the junction left unmatched. The CDR3 loop spans 14 amino acids. The CDR3 is CASIRTGAYNEQFF. The CDR3 nucleotides read TGTGCCAGCATTAGGACAGGGGCCTACAATGAGCAGTTCTTC.

The rearrangement uses TRBV5-1 and TRBJ2-7; D unresolved. In germline, CDR1 is SGHRS, CDR2 YFSETQ. This CDR3 has 15 amino acids. V was shortened by 0 bases and J by 0 bases, with 10 bases between the two germline ends. The CDR3 DNA sequence: TGCGCCAGCAGCTTGGAACAAGGCCCCTCCTACGAGCAGTACTTC. Translated: CASSLEQGPSYEQYF.

The chain recombines TRBV7-9 with TRBJ2-5, with D maybe TRBD1 (6 bases). CDR3 size: 14 residues. The germline gives CDR1 SEHNR, CDR2 FQNEAQ (reference sequence). V lost 5 bases, J lost 5 bases, and 15 bases lay in between. CDR3 sequence reads: CASSPRGIGETQYF. The CDR3 DNA sequence: TGTGCCAGCAGCCCAAGGGGGATCGGGGAGACCCAGTACTTC.

This clone appeared once. A much larger clone differs by one base, so this may be a read error. The same CDR3 can be traced to other DNA sequences in this sample. The chain joins TRBV2 to TRBJ1-5; the D is unclear. The V end lost 2 bases, the J end lost 0 bases, and 5 bases lay between the germline ends. CDR3 length: 14 residues. Germline loops: CDR1 SNHLY, CDR2 FYNNEI. CDR3 sequence: CASSERVSNQPQHF. CDR3 nucleotide sequence: TGTGCCAGCAGTGAAAGAGTTAGCAATCAGCCCCAGCATTTT.

The chain uses TRBV30 and TRBJ1-5; tentative D call: TRBD1 (6 bases). This CDR3 has 15 amino acids. V lost 3 bases, J lost 1 base, and 13 bases lay in between. Germline V CDR1 and CDR2: GTSNPN, SVGIG (reference sequence). CDR3 protein: CAWRKGGESNQPQHF. The CDR3, as DNA: TGTGCCTGGAGAAAGGGGGGGGAAAGCAATCAGCCCCAGCATTTT.

This clone showed up just once. This rearrangement joins TRBV29-1 to TRBJ1-3; D might be TRBD1 (5 bases). The CDR3 totals 13 residues. V lost 4 bases and J 0 bases, leaving 7 bases between the germline ends. In germline, CDR1 is SQVTM, CDR2 ANQGSEA. Here the CDR3 reads CSVAGGSGNTIYF. The CDR3 DNA sequence: TGCAGCGTTGCCGGGGGCTCTGGAAACACCATATATTTT.

This clone was detected a few times. CDR3: CASSPGTLYGYTF. CDR3 DNA sequence: TGTGCCAGCTCGCCAGGGACACTCTATGGCTACACCTTC. This rearrangement joins TRBV18 to TRBJ1-2; D possibly corresponds to TRBD1 (6 bases). CDR1 and CDR2 from the germline V gene are KGHSH and LQKENI. V was cut by 6 bases and J by 4 bases, with 12 bases left in between. The CDR3 has 13 amino acids.

The chain employs TRBV7-9 and TRBJ2-2; 7 bases map to TRBD1. The V gene's germline CDR1 is SEHNR and CDR2 FQNEAQ (reference sequence). The ends lost 6 bases at V and 0 bases at J; junction bases unmatched: 4. The CDR3 covers 15 residues. CDR3 sequence (DNA): TGTGCCAGCAGTAGGACAGGAGCGAACACCGGGGAGCTGTTTTTT. The encoded protein is CASSRTGANTGELFF.

In this sample, this clone turned up a few times. The J gene is TRBJ1-5, the V gene TRBV6-5, with 10 positions matching TRBD1. CDR3 length: 15 residues. Germline V gives CDR1 MNHEY, CDR2 SVGAGI. J lost 5 bases, V lost 4 bases, and 5 bases had no gene match. In DNA, the CDR3 is TGTGCCAGCAGTTCTGGGACAGGGGTTTATCAGCCCCAGCATTTT. Residues: CASSSGTGVYQPQHF.

The V call is TRBV7-9, the J call TRBJ2-3; D unresolved. Per germline, CDR1 SEHNR and CDR2 FQNEAQ (reference sequence). The CDR3 is 14 residues long. V dropped 0 bases and J dropped 6 bases, with 10 bases sitting between them. The CDR3 loop is CASSLASDRDTQYF. The CDR3 region has the DNA TGTGCCAGCAGCTTAGCGTCCGATAGGGATACGCAGTATTTT.